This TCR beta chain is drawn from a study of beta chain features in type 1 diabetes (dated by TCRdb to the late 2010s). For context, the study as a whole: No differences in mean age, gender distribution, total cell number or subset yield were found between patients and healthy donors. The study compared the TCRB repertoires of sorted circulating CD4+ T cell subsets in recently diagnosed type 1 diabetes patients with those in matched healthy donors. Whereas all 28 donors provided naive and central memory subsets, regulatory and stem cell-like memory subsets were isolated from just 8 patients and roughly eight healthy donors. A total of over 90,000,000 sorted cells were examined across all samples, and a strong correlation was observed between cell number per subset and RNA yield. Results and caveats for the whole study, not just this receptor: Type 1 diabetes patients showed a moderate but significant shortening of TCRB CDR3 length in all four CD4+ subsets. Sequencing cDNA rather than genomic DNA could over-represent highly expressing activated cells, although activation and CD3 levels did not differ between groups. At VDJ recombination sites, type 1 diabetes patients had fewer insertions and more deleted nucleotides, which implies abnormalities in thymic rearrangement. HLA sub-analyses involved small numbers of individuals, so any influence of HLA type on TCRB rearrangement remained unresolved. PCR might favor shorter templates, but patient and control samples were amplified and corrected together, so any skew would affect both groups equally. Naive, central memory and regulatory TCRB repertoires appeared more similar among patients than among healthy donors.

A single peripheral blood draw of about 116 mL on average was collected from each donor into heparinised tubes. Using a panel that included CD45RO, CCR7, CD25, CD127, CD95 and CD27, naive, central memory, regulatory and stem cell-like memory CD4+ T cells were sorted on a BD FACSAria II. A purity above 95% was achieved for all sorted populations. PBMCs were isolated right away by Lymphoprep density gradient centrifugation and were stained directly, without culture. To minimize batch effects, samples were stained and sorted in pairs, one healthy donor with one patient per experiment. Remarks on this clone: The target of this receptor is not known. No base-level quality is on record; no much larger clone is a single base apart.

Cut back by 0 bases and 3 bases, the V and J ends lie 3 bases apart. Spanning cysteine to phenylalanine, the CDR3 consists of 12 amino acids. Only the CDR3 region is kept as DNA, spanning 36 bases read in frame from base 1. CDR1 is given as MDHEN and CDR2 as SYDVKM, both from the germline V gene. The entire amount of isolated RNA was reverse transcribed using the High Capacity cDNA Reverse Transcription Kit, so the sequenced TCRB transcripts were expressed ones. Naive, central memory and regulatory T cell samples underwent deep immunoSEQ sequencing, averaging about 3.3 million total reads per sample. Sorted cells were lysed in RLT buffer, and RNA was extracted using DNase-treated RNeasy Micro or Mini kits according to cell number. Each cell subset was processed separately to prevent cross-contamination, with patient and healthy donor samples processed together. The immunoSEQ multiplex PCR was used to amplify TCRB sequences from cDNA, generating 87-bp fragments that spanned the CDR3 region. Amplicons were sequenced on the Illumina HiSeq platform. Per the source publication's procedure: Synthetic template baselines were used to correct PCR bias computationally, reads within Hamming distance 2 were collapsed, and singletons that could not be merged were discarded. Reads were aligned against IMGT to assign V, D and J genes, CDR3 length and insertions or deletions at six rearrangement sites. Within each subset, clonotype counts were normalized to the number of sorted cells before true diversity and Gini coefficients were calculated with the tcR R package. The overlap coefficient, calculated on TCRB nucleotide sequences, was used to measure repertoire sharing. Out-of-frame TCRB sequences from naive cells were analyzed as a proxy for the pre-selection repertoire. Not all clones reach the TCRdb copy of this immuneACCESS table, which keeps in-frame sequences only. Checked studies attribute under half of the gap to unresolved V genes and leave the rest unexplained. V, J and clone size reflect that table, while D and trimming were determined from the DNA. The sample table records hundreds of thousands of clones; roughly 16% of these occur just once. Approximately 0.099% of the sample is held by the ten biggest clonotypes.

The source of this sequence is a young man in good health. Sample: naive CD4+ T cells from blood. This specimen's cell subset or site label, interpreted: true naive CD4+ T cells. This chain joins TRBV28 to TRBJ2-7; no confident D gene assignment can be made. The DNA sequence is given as TGTGCCAGCAGTTTATGGGGCTACGAGCAGTACTTC. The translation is CASSLWGYEQYF.